The 32 T cell receptor beta chains presented below share a single source sample, sequenced in a study of blood T cell repertoires in COVID-19. Clones were sequenced by immunoSEQ multiplex PCR, and TCRdb holds only the in-frame ones, with some missing. The sample lists a few hundred thousand clones; 82% were seen once. Source material: peripheral blood. These receptors were taken from a woman aged 70-85 years with COVID-19, enrolled during active disease.

The chain combines TRBV6-1 with TRBJ2-7, with D possibly TRBD1 on 5 matching bases. V was cut by 2 bases and J by 2 bases, with 10 bases left in between. This CDR3 is built from 14 residues. Germline-derived CDR1 and CDR2 are MNHNS and SASEGT. The CDR3 loop is CASSERAGPYEQYF. The CDR3 DNA is TGTGCCAGCAGTGAAAGGGCAGGGCCCTACGAGCAGTACTTC.

This chain uses TRBV28 with TRBJ2-3; D gene unclear. Germline-derived CDR1 and CDR2 are MDHEN and SYDVKM. This CDR3 comprises 11 residues. V lost 8 bases, J lost 7 bases, and 10 bases lay in between. The CDR3 DNA sequence: TGTGCCAGCGGAGTGAGAAATACGCAGTATTTT. Translated: CASGVRNTQYF.

This clone turned up a few times. The chain employs TRBV30 and TRBJ2-7, with D possibly TRBD2 on 6 matching bases. CDR1 and CDR2 from the germline V gene are GTSNPN and SVGIG (reference sequence). V lost 2 bases to trimming and J lost 3 bases, with 14 bases between them. The CDR3 has 14 amino acids. CDR3 region: CAWSPSGVGYEQYF. The CDR3 DNA is TGTGCCTGGAGTCCCTCGGGGGTCGGCTACGAGCAGTACTTC.

The chain is built from TRBV28 and TRBJ2-5; TRBD1 agrees at 8 bases. Germline values: CDR1 MDHEN, CDR2 SYDVKM. The CDR3 length is 13 residues. V lost 8 bases to trimming and J lost 7 bases; unmatched junction nucleotides: 9. The CDR3 is CASRGQVVRTQYF. The CDR3, as DNA: TGTGCCAGCCGGGGACAGGTTGTCAGGACCCAGTACTTC.

J is TRBJ1-4 and V is TRBV30, with unresolved D. There are 13 residues in the CDR3. Trimming shortened V by 2 bases and J by 0 bases, and 4 bases separated the two germline ends. Per the germline V gene, CDR1 is GTSNPN and CDR2 is SVGIG (reference sequence). The CDR3 nucleotides read TGTGCCTGGAGTCAATCAACTAATGAAAAACTGTTTTTT. Translated, it gives CAWSQSTNEKLFF. Together with reference TRBV30 and TRBJ1-4, the CDR3 gives the full variable domain: SQTIHQWPATLVQPVGSPLSLECTVEGTSNPNLYWYRQAAGRGLQLLFYSVGIGQISSEVPQNLSASRPQDRQFILSSKKLLLSDSGFYLCAWSQSTNEKLFFGSGTQLSVL.

This clone appeared once. The chain carries TRBV11-2 and TRBJ2-1, with 7 bases that match TRBD2. The ends lost 3 bases at V and 10 bases at J; junction bases unmatched: 12. Germline-derived CDR1 and CDR2 are SGHAT and FQNNGV. This CDR3 is 15 amino acids long. The CDR3 sequence: CASSLSRDYSREQFF. The DNA for the CDR3 is TGTGCCAGCAGCTTGAGCCGGGACTACTCTCGAGAGCAGTTCTTC.

This clone has only one observation. The rearrangement joins TRBV6-5 to TRBJ2-5, with TRBD1 as a possible D gene (6 bases). From germline, CDR1 is MNHEY and CDR2 SVGAGI. The V end was cut by 6 bases, the J end by 7 bases, with 15 bases between. There are 13 residues in the CDR3. CDR3 residues: CASRPQGLGTQYF. CDR3 nucleotide sequence: TGTGCCAGCAGACCACAGGGCCTCGGGACCCAGTACTTC.

This chain joins TRBV15 and TRBJ2-2; D is unresolved. The length of the CDR3 is 16 residues. Germline-derived CDR1 and CDR2 are LNHNV and YYDKDF (reference sequence). V gave up 0 bases and J gave up 0 bases, with 8 bases separating them. In DNA, the CDR3 is TGTGCCACCAGCAGAGAATCGTCCCCGAACACCGGGGAGCTGTTTTTT. It specifies CATSRESSPNTGELFF.

The V call is TRBV3-1 (or the pseudogene TRBV3-2), the J call TRBJ1-1; 7 bases agree with TRBD1. V dropped 4 bases and J dropped 1; count of bases not matched to a gene: 6. Germline V lookup: CDR1 LGHDT, CDR2 YNNKEL (reference sequence). CDR3 size: 15 residues. Written as DNA, the CDR3 is TGTGCCAGCAGCCCGACAGGGCGGGGGAACACTGAAGCTTTCTTT. Its protein product is CASSPTGRGNTEAFF.

The J gene is TRBJ1-5, the V gene TRBV27, with 8 bases that match TRBD1. This CDR3 region has 16 residues. Germline CDR1 MNHEY, CDR2 SMNVEV (reference sequence). V shed 6 bases, J shed 4 bases, and the junction held 11 bases outside the gene matches. The CDR3 region has the DNA TGTGCCAGCAGCCCCATCAGGGGGCAGGGGAATCAGCCCCAGCATTTT. This encodes CASSPIRGQGNQPQHF.

The chain is built from TRBV29-1 and TRBJ2-7, with D perhaps matching TRBD1 (5 bases). CDR3 size: 13 residues. Trimming removed 2 bases at V and 2 bases at J, with 10 bases between. CDR1 is SQVTM and CDR2 is ANQGSEA in the germline V gene. The CDR3, as DNA: TGCAGCGTTGAAAGGCAGGGCCCCTACGAGCAGTACTTC. Protein product: CSVERQGPYEQYF.

In its sample, this clone was seen a few times. The rearrangement uses TRBV5-6 and TRBJ2-1; TRBD2 matches 10 bases. The J segment lost 0 bases and the V segment lost 1 base, leaving 7 bases of the junction unmatched. The germline CDR1 and CDR2 sequences are SGHDT and YYEEEE. CDR3 size: 18 residues. The CDR3, as DNA: TGTGCCAGCAGCTTGTCGGCTAGCGGGAGAACCTCCTACAATGAGCAGTTCTTC. Protein product: CASSLSASGRTSYNEQFF.

The chain employs TRBV5-1 and TRBJ2-2; D is ambiguous. The CDR3 extends over 15 amino acids. CDR1 SGHRS and CDR2 YFSETQ come from the germline V gene. V was trimmed by 4 bases and J by 3 bases, leaving 13 bases between them. CDR3: CASSPLSLYTGELFF. For the CDR3, the DNA is TGCGCCAGCAGCCCCCTTAGCTTATACACCGGGGAGCTGTTTTTT.

This chain links TRBV7-9 with TRBJ2-5; possibly TRBD2 for D (6 bases). Germline-derived CDR1 and CDR2 are SEHNR and FQNEAQ (reference sequence). V was trimmed by 5 bases and J by 2 bases, leaving 18 bases between them. The CDR3 extends over 16 amino acids. The chain's CDR3 is CASSPLQGGSQETQYF. As DNA, the CDR3 is TGTGCCAGCAGCCCCCTCCAGGGAGGCTCACAAGAGACCCAGTACTTC.

This chain connects TRBV28 to TRBJ1-5; D is unclear. This CDR3 contains 18 residues. V lost 11 bases and J lost 3, with 29 bases in between. Germline V lookup: CDR1 MDHEN, CDR2 SYDVKM. The CDR3 loop reads CAGTGGRSGSVVNQPQHF. For the CDR3, the DNA is TGTGCCGGCACGGGCGGGAGGTCGGGGTCCGTTGTCAATCAGCCCCAGCATTTT.

As DNA, the CDR3 is TGTGCCCGCTACTACGAGCAGTACTTC. Protein sequence: CARYYEQYF. J is TRBJ2-7 and V is TRBV27; D gene uncertain. This CDR3 contains 9 residues. The germline V and J ends were trimmed by 11 bases and 3 bases, with 5 bases remaining between them. CDR1 MNHEY and CDR2 SMNVEV come from the germline V gene (reference sequence).

Notes on this clone: At the DNA level, this CDR3 is encoded by other sequences in the same sample as well. The rearrangement uses TRBV5-1 and TRBJ1-5; D not resolved. Trimming removed 0 bases from V and 4 bases from J, with 8 bases in between. This CDR3 has 14 residues. Germline CDR1 and CDR2: SGHRS and YFSETQ. The CDR3 loop reads CASSLAGGNQPQHF. For the CDR3, the DNA is TGCGCCAGCAGCTTGGCCGGAGGAAATCAGCCCCAGCATTTT.

The genes are TRBV4-3 and TRBJ1-1, with TRBD1 matching 9 bases. The length of the CDR3 is 14 residues. The J segment lost 7 bases and the V segment lost 5 bases, leaving 8 bases of the junction unmatched. CDR1 is LGHNA, CDR2 YSLEER, per germline. The CDR3 DNA follows: TGCGCCAGCAGCTATGGGACAGGGTCGATTGAAGCTTTCTTT. It encodes CASSYGTGSIEAFF.

The chain is built from TRBV28 and TRBJ1-6, with TRBD1 as a possible D gene (6 bases). The germline gives CDR1 MDHEN, CDR2 SYDVKM. The CDR3 is 15 amino acids. The ends were cut back, 6 bases at V and 9 bases at J, with 18 bases in the middle. In nucleotides, the CDR3 is TGTGCCAGCAGACCGAACAGGGCGTTTGGTTCACCCCTCCACTTT. It translates to CASRPNRAFGSPLHF.

This rearrangement joins TRBV2 to TRBJ1-5; D is perhaps TRBD1 (6 bases). The CDR3 is 15 residues long. Germline V CDR1 and CDR2: SNHLY, FYNNEI. Trimming left V 5 bases short and J 4 bases short, with 15 bases between. The CDR3 reads CASSSTGLSNQPQHF. The CDR3, as DNA: TGTGCCAGCAGTAGTACAGGGTTATCAAATCAGCCCCAGCATTTT.

The rearrangement links TRBV6-2 or TRBV6-3 to TRBJ2-7; maybe TRBD2 (6 bases). The germline CDR1 and CDR2 sequences are MNHEY and SVGEGT. V was trimmed by 5 bases and J by 1 base, leaving 21 bases between them. The CDR3 is made up of 17 amino acids. The CDR3, as DNA: TGTGCCAGCAGTCGCGGGGTGGTTAGCGCATCTTCCTACGAGCAGTACTTC. This encodes CASSRGVVSASSYEQYF.

V usage is TRBV5-4 and J usage is TRBJ2-4; TRBD2 matches 10 bases. V lost 4 bases and J lost 5; bases outside the gene matches: 6. Germline V gene data show CDR1 as SGHNT and CDR2 as YYREEE (reference sequence). The CDR3 has 15 amino acids. As DNA, the CDR3 is TGTGCCAGCAGCCCCGGACTAGCGGTTGAAAACATTCAGTACTTC. Translated, it gives CASSPGLAVENIQYF.

J is TRBJ1-5 and V is TRBV20-1; 7 bases map to TRBD1. Per the germline V gene, CDR1 is DFQATT and CDR2 is SNEGSKA (reference sequence). The CDR3 has 14 residues. V was clipped by 3 bases and J by 2 bases; unmatched bases: 4. The CDR3 DNA reads TGCAGTGCTAGTAAGGGGGCGGGCAATCAGCCCCAGCATTTT. Its protein product is CSASKGAGNQPQHF.

The chain has TRBV27 and TRBJ1-2, with 7 positions matching TRBD1. Germline V gene sequence: CDR1 MNHEY, CDR2 SMNVEV (reference sequence). The CDR3 extends over 14 amino acids. V was pared by 2 bases and J by 6 bases, with 6 bases of the junction left unmatched. The CDR3 here is CASSLIGQEDGYTF. The CDR3 DNA reads TGTGCCAGCAGTTTAATAGGACAGGAGGATGGCTACACCTTC.

The chain joins TRBV3-1 (or the pseudogene TRBV3-2) to TRBJ2-5, with 12 bases identical to TRBD2. CDR1 and CDR2 from the germline V gene are LGHDT and YNNKEL (reference sequence). J gave up 5 bases and V 0 bases, and 10 bases lay outside the gene matches. The CDR3 loop spans 18 amino acids. The CDR3 DNA is TGTGCCAGCAGCCAAGACTCGCTAGCGGGAGGGCTAGGGGAGACCCAGTACTTC. It codes for CASSQDSLAGGLGETQYF.

The V and J genes are TRBV27 and TRBJ1-6, with a weak D call TRBD1 (5 bases). V gave up 10 bases and J gave up 6 bases, with 22 bases separating them. The CDR3 covers 16 residues. Germline CDR1 and CDR2: MNHEY and SMNVEV (reference sequence). CDR3 DNA sequence: TGTGCCACCCTACCAAAGAGCGGGACTCCTAATTCACCCCTCCACTTT. Amino acids: CATLPKSGTPNSPLHF.

This clone was recorded once. This rearrangement joins TRBV27 to TRBJ2-1, with D possibly TRBD2 on 5 matching bases. The CDR3 has 15 amino acids. Trimming shortened V by 6 bases and J by 4 bases, and 16 bases separated the two germline ends. Germline-derived CDR1 and CDR2 are MNHEY and SMNVEV (reference sequence). In DNA, the CDR3 is TGTGCCAGCAGGACTACACCTTGGGTGTACAATGAGCAGTTCTTC. As protein: CASRTTPWVYNEQFF.

This rearrangement joins TRBV7-3 to TRBJ2-7; TRBD1 agrees at 9 bases. Germline-derived CDR1 and CDR2 are SGHTA and FQGTGA. Trimming removed 3 bases from V and 5 bases from J; junction bases left unmatched: 8. There are 15 residues in the CDR3. DNA for the CDR3: TGTGCCAGCAGCTTCCGGGGACAGGGACACGACGAGCAGTACTTC. It translates to CASSFRGQGHDEQYF.

The chain is built from TRBV5-5 and TRBJ1-2; possible D gene TRBD1, 6 bases. This CDR3 has 14 amino acids. V was pared by 2 bases and J by 4 bases, with 12 bases between. From germline, CDR1 is SGHKS and CDR2 YYEKEE (reference sequence). The CDR3 spells CASSLPGTPYGYTF. The DNA for the CDR3 is TGTGCCAGCAGCTTACCCGGGACACCCTATGGCTACACCTTC.

The CDR3 DNA follows: TGTGCCAGCAGCCTTTCACTGGGCAGGGCGGGAACTGAAGCTTTCTTT. Amino acids: CASSLSLGRAGTEAFF. J is TRBJ1-1 and V is TRBV14, with D perhaps matching TRBD1 (5 bases). Germline CDR1 SGHDN, CDR2 FVKESK. CDR3 length: 16 amino acids. The V gene lost 4 bases and the J gene lost 5 bases, with 20 bases spanning the gap. Looking up the rest from reference TRBV14 and TRBJ1-1 gives the full variable domain: EAGVTQFPSHSVIEKGQTVTLRCDPISGHDNLYWYRRVMGKEIKFLLHFVKESKQDESGMPNNRFLAERTGGTYSTLKVQPAELEDSGVYFCASSLSLGRAGTEAFFGQGTRLTVV.

The chain has TRBV3-1 (or the pseudogene TRBV3-2) and TRBJ2-7; 9 bases agree with TRBD1. V lost 1 base to trimming and J lost 6 bases; unmatched junction nucleotides: 7. Germline loops: CDR1 LGHDT, CDR2 YNNKEL (reference sequence). The CDR3 has 15 amino acids. CDR3 sequence reads: CASSQGGGQGSEQYF. The CDR3 DNA is TGTGCCAGCAGCCAAGGAGGGGGACAGGGCTCCGAGCAGTACTTC.

The chain couples TRBV27 to TRBJ1-2, with a weak D call TRBD1 (6 bases). CDR1 and CDR2 (germline): MNHEY, SMNVEV (reference sequence). The CDR3 spans 13 residues. Trimming removed 6 bases at V and 7 bases at J, with 15 bases between. CDR3 region: CASRLTGSSGYTF. CDR3 in DNA: TGTGCCAGCAGACTCACAGGGTCCTCTGGCTACACCTTC.